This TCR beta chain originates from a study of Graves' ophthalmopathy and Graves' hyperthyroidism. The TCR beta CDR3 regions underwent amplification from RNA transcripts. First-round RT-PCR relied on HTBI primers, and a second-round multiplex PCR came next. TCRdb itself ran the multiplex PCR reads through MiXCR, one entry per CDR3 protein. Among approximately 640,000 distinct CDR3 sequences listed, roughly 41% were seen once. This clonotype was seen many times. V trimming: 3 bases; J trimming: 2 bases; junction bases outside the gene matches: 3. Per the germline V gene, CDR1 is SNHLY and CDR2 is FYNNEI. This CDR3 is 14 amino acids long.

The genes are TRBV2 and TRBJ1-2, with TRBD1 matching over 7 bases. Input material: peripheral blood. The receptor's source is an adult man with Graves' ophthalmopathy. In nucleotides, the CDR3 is TGTGCCAGCAGTGATAACAGGGGCAACTATGGCTACACCTTC. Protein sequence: CASSDNRGNYGYTF.